This entry describes one T cell receptor (beta chain). Germline V gene sequence: CDR1 LNHNV, CDR2 YYDKDF (reference sequence). Trimming took 6 bases from V and 1 from J, leaving 9 bases between them. This CDR3 has 13 residues. This sample was taken from a study of control samples from healthy donors and cancer patients. Only in-frame clones appear in the TCRdb table, and some are missing; sequencing was by immunoSEQ multiplex PCR. The data show about 86,000 clones, with over 90% seen just once and about 5% held by the top ten. Specimen: blood. The chain employs TRBV15 and TRBJ1-2, with a possible D match to TRBD1 (6 bases). This receptor was obtained from a woman aged 18-35 years in good health. Written as DNA, the CDR3 is TGTGCCACCAGGCCGGACAGTAACTATGGCTACACCTTC. This sequence encodes CATRPDSNYGYTF. Full variable domain (outside the CDR3, taken from reference TRBV15 and TRBJ1-2): DAMVIQNPRYQVTQFGKPVTLSCSQTLNHNVMYWYQQKSSQAPKLLFHYYDKDFNNEADTPDNFQSRRPNTSFCFLDIRSPGLGDTAMYLCATRPDSNYGYTFGSGTRLTVV.